Shown below are 25 T cell receptor beta chains from a single sample sequenced in a study of Ad26.COV2.S vaccination and SARS-CoV-2 variants. Method: immunoSEQ multiplex PCR; TCRdb's copy keeps in-frame clones and lacks some. The repertoire holds fewer than 400,000 clones, approximately 90% seen once, with under 2% in the top ten. Documented treatment: around 19 received Ad26.COV2.S at low or high dose, single or two shots; 5 received placebo; per-sample allocation not given. Sampling happened 63 days after the first vaccine or placebo injection. Source: peripheral blood, taken in a trial of Ad26.COV2.S vaccine versus placebo. The receptors derive from a person aged 18-60 years who received the Ad26.COV2.S COVID-19 vaccine or a placebo.

The genes are TRBV11-3 and TRBJ2-1, with D unclear. Trimming removed 0 bases at V and 4 bases at J, with 4 bases between. The CDR3 totals 13 residues. Germline loops: CDR1 SGHNT, CDR2 YENEEA. This chain's CDR3 is CASSLEFYNEQFF. The CDR3 DNA reads as TGTGCCAGCAGCTTAGAGTTTTACAATGAGCAGTTCTTC.

In nucleotides, the CDR3 is TGTGCCACCAGTGGGGGACAGGGGGCGGTGGTTGAGCAGTTCTTC. It encodes CATSGGQGAVVEQFF. The V gene is TRBV24-1, the J gene TRBJ2-1, with 12 bases lining up with TRBD1. V trimming: 5 bases; J trimming: 9 bases; junction bases outside the gene matches: 7. There are 15 residues in the CDR3. Germline V gives CDR1 KGHDR, CDR2 SFDVKD.

This chain uses TRBV11-1 with TRBJ2-3; D ambiguous. The V end was cut by 7 bases, the J end by 2 bases, with 10 bases between. Germline V CDR1 and CDR2: SGHAT, FQDESV (reference sequence). CDR3 size: 13 residues. In nucleotides, the CDR3 is TGTGCCAGCAAGGCTCGGTACACAGATACGCAGTATTTT. It translates to CASKARYTDTQYF. Drawing the rest from reference TRBV11-1 and TRBJ2-3, the complete variable domain is EAEVAQSPRYKITEKSQAVAFWCDPISGHATLYWYRQILGQGPELLVQFQDESVVDDSQLPKDRFSAERLKGVDSTLKIQPAELGDSAMYLCASKARYTDTQYFGPGTRLTVL.

The V gene is TRBV10-3, the J gene TRBJ2-1, with TRBD1 matching over 11 bases. The CDR3 is 14 amino acids. CDR1 and CDR2 (germline): ENHRY, SYGVKD. With 2 bases clipped from V and 7 bases from J, the junction kept 1 base outside the gene matches. The CDR3 region is CAISEGQGANEQFF. CDR3 coding DNA: TGTGCCATCAGTGAGGGACAGGGGGCTAATGAGCAGTTCTTC.

The chain couples TRBV9 to TRBJ2-5, with 13 bases lining up with TRBD2. V shed 3 bases and J 4 bases; nucleotides not matched to a gene: 6. Per germline, CDR1 SGDLS and CDR2 YYNGEE. The CDR3 loop spans 16 amino acids. The CDR3 protein is CASSAGGLAGAETQYF. The CDR3 DNA follows: TGTGCCAGCAGCGCGGGAGGACTAGCGGGAGCAGAGACCCAGTACTTC.

This clone turned up a few times. The chain combines TRBV2 with TRBJ1-6; 8 positions agree with TRBD1. CDR3 length: 14 amino acids. Trimming cost V 7 bases and J 7 bases; bases outside gene matches: 6. Per germline, CDR1 SNHLY and CDR2 FYNNEI. CDR3 DNA sequence: TGTGCCAGCACCATCCGGGACAGGAATTCACCCCTCCACTTT. This gives the protein CASTIRDRNSPLHF.

The chain joins TRBV3-1 (or the pseudogene TRBV3-2) to TRBJ2-7, with 8 bases aligning to TRBD2. Unmatched junction bases numbered 8, after V lost 1 base and J lost 3 bases. Germline V gene sequence: CDR1 LGHDT, CDR2 YNNKEL (reference sequence). The CDR3 covers 16 residues. The CDR3 loop reads CASSQGPGAGVYEQYF. CDR3 in DNA: TGTGCCAGCAGCCAAGGGCCCGGAGCGGGAGTCTACGAGCAGTACTTC.

V gene TRBV11-2 combines with J gene TRBJ2-1; 10 bases match TRBD2. This CDR3 region has 15 residues. The germline V gene encodes CDR1 SGHAT and CDR2 FQNNGV. After removal of 4 bases from V and 7 bases from J, the junction contained 7 bases not matched to a gene. This CDR3 is CASSYSSGSWNEQFF. The DNA of the CDR3 is TGTGCCAGCAGCTACTCTAGCGGGAGTTGGAATGAGCAGTTCTTC.

This chain connects TRBV30 to TRBJ1-5; 7 bases match TRBD1. The V and J ends lost 2 bases and 6 bases, in that order; junction bases with no gene match: 4. CDR1 is GTSNPN and CDR2 is SVGIG in the germline V gene (reference sequence). The CDR3 totals 13 residues. The CDR3, as DNA: TGTGCCTGGAGTCCCACAGGGGCTCAGCCCCAGCATTTT. It yields the protein CAWSPTGAQPQHF.

This chain joins TRBV9 and TRBJ2-1; D unresolved. V lost 1 base and J 0 bases, leaving 8 bases between the germline ends. Germline loops: CDR1 SGDLS, CDR2 YYNGEE. The CDR3 is 15 residues long. The CDR3 DNA reads TGTGCCAGCAGCGTATCCGTTAGCTCCTACAATGAGCAGTTCTTC. Amino acid sequence: CASSVSVSSYNEQFF.

V and J are TRBV6-5 and TRBJ1-4; 9 positions agree with TRBD1. This CDR3 comprises 14 residues. After removal of 6 bases from V and 6 bases from J, the junction contained 5 bases not matched to a gene. Germline CDR1 is MNHEY and CDR2 is SVGAGI. CDR3 bases: TGTGCCAGCAGCCGGGACAGGGTAGATGAAAAACTGTTTTTT. Encoded protein: CASSRDRVDEKLFF.

The chain carries TRBV6-5 and TRBJ2-7, with D possibly matching TRBD1 (6 bases). The CDR3 sequence is 13 residues long. Germline assignment: CDR1 MNHEY and CDR2 SVGAGI. V was cut by 7 bases and J by 5 bases, with 15 bases left in between. CDR3 region: CASTRGLGNEQYF. In nucleotides, the CDR3 is TGTGCCAGCACTAGGGGGTTGGGCAACGAGCAGTACTTC.

This rearrangement joins TRBV9 to TRBJ1-2, with unresolved D. Germline loops: CDR1 SGDLS, CDR2 YYNGEE. This CDR3 region has 13 residues. With 1 base removed from V and 7 bases from J, the gap between germline ends came to 11 bases. The CDR3 bases are TGTGCCAGCAGCGTATTCGGGGTGGGTGGCTACACCTTC. Translating gives CASSVFGVGGYTF.

The V call is TRBV6-6, the J call TRBJ2-2; D gene unclear. The germline V gene has CDR1 MNHNY and CDR2 SVGAGI (reference sequence). Trimming cost V 0 bases and J 8 bases, with 13 bases left between them. The CDR3 loop spans 15 amino acids. The CDR3 DNA is TGTGCCAGCAGTTACTCGGGTCCATCCACTGGGGAGCTGTTTTTT. Its protein product is CASSYSGPSTGELFF.

The gene calls are TRBV5-1 and TRBJ1-6; D perhaps matches TRBD1 (6 bases). The germline CDR1 and CDR2 sequences are SGHRS and YFSETQ. V shed 0 bases and J shed 8 bases, with 15 bases lying between them. The length of the CDR3 is 16 residues. The CDR3 DNA follows: TGCGCCAGCAGCTTGGAACCTACAGGGTATGATTCACCCCTCCACTTT. The encoded protein is CASSLEPTGYDSPLHF.

The chain employs TRBV30 and TRBJ2-7; D is perhaps TRBD1 (6 bases). The V gene lost 5 bases and the J gene lost 3 bases, with 8 bases spanning the gap. From germline, CDR1 is GTSNPN and CDR2 SVGIG (reference sequence). The CDR3 loop spans 11 amino acids. CDR3 in DNA: TGTGCCTGGGGACAGAGCTACGAGCAGTACTTC. Translating it yields CAWGQSYEQYF.

The chain is built from TRBV18 and TRBJ2-3; the D is unclear. V gave up 1 base and J gave up 2 bases, with 10 bases separating them. The CDR3 extends over 15 amino acids. Germline CDR1 is KGHSH and CDR2 is LQKENI. In nucleotides, the CDR3 is TGTGCCAGCTCACCACGGGTGGGCTACACAGATACGCAGTATTTT. Translation: CASSPRVGYTDTQYF.

The chain carries TRBV15 and TRBJ1-1; 9 bases are a match to TRBD1. The ends lost 7 bases at V and 5 bases at J; junction bases unmatched: 17. The CDR3 is 17 residues long. Germline values: CDR1 LNHNV, CDR2 YYDKDF (reference sequence). The CDR3 here is CATKSRTGAILGTEAFF. In DNA form, the CDR3 reads TGTGCCACCAAGAGTAGGACAGGGGCCATTCTAGGGACTGAAGCTTTCTTT.

The chain uses TRBV7-2 and TRBJ1-6; 7 bases match TRBD1. The CDR3 runs to 17 residues. CDR1 and CDR2 from the germline V gene are SGHTA and FQGNSA. V was pared by 4 bases and J by 10 bases, with 16 bases of the junction left unmatched. For the CDR3, the DNA is TGTGCCAGCAGCTCCCCCCGAAGACAGGGAAAAATGTCACCCCTCCACTTT. Translated: CASSSPRRQGKMSPLHF.

The J gene is TRBJ1-4, the V gene TRBV2; D is unresolved. Germline assignment: CDR1 SNHLY and CDR2 FYNNEI. V was trimmed by 0 bases and J by 8 bases, leaving 7 bases between them. This CDR3 has 13 amino acids. The CDR3 sequence is CASSEAPSEKLFF. The CDR3 DNA is TGTGCCAGCAGTGAAGCGCCGTCGGAAAAACTGTTTTTT.

V gene TRBV7-3 combines with J gene TRBJ2-1; D might be TRBD2 (5 bases). CDR1 and CDR2 from the germline V gene are SGHTA and FQGTGA. Trimming took off 4 bases at V and 5 bases at J, with 15 bases between the two ends. The CDR3 length is 15 residues. The chain's CDR3 is CASSSDSTDDNEQFF. In DNA, the CDR3 is TGTGCCAGCAGCTCGGACTCCACCGATGACAATGAGCAGTTCTTC. Full variable domain (rest looked up from reference TRBV7-3 and TRBJ2-1): GAGVSQTPSNKVTEKGKYVELRCDPISGHTALYWYRQSLGQGPEFLIYFQGTGAADDSGLPNDRFFAVRPEGSVSTLKIQRTERGDSAVYLCASSSDSTDDNEQFFGPGTRLTVL.

The chain carries TRBV11-2 and TRBJ2-1; 8 nucleotides align to TRBD1. The CDR3 loop spans 15 amino acids. After removal of 2 bases from V and 5 bases from J, the junction contained 5 bases not matched to a gene. Germline V gives CDR1 SGHAT, CDR2 FQNNGV. CDR3 DNA sequence: TGTGCCAGCAGCTTACAGGGACAGGAAAACAATGAGCAGTTCTTC. This codes for CASSLQGQENNEQFF.

V and J are TRBV5-1 and TRBJ2-2; 7 bases line up with TRBD1. J was trimmed by 0 bases and V by 4 bases; bases with no gene match: 9. This CDR3 has 17 residues. The germline V gene has CDR1 SGHRS and CDR2 YFSETQ. The CDR3 nucleotides read TGCGCCAGCAGCCTGACAGGGAAAACCGCGAACACCGGGGAGCTGTTTTTT. This codes for CASSLTGKTANTGELFF.

In its sample, this clone was seen a few times. The rearrangement joins TRBV6-2 or TRBV6-3 to TRBJ2-7, with 8 bases identical to TRBD2. This CDR3 spans 18 amino acids. V lost 4 bases to trimming and J lost 0 bases; unmatched junction nucleotides: 14. Germline CDR1 and CDR2: MNHEY and SVGEGT. The CDR3 DNA sequence: TGTGCCAGCAGTTCCCTACCCCCGAGTAGCGGGAACTCCTACGAGCAGTACTTC. Protein: CASSSLPPSSGNSYEQYF.

The rearrangement uses TRBV24-1 and TRBJ1-5; 9 bases map to TRBD1. The ends lost 3 bases at V and 3 bases at J; junction bases unmatched: 5. In germline, CDR1 is KGHDR, CDR2 SFDVKD. This CDR3 is 16 amino acids long. The CDR3 here is CATSDPGTGPNQPQHF. The CDR3 region has the DNA TGTGCCACCAGTGATCCCGGGACAGGGCCCAATCAGCCCCAGCATTTT.